The source of this T cell receptor (beta chain) is a study of human T cells and chemical hapten exposure. This clonotype was counted ten times or more. Its target is not known. The time point was: patch test 2, 6 weeks after DPC sensitization. Treatment: therapeutic diphenylcyclopropenone sensitization with weekly scalp DPC. Staff drew blood before applying each patch test. Study-level findings and limits: TCRs at a frequency above 1 in 1000 stayed unchanged with DPC sensitization.

Unique molecular identifiers were affixed to discrete cDNA molecules within the library. From the RACE reads, TCRdb called clonotypes with MiXCR, one entry per CDR3 protein. The table lists approximately 100,000 distinct CDR3 sequences, more than 7% of them singletons. Sequenced material: whole blood, taken in connection with sensitization to the hapten diphenylcyclopropenone (DPC). The receptor was derived from a woman aged 40 to 50 with alopecia areata. Some clones in this sample may be carry-over from other donors' samples.

CDR3 nucleotides: TGTGCCAGCAGCTTAAGATCGCTAGCGGGGGGTGAGCAGTTCTTC. This sequence encodes CASSLRSLAGGEQFF. The genes are TRBV7-8 and TRBJ2-1; 11 bases are a match to TRBD2. The CDR3 is made up of 15 amino acids. The V gene end was trimmed by 2 bases and the J gene end by 9 bases; junction bases not matched to a gene: 6. CDR1 is SGHVS, CDR2 FQNEAQ, per germline. Using reference TRBV7-8 and TRBJ2-1 for the parts outside the CDR3, the full variable domain is GAGVSQSPRYKVAKRGQDVALRCDPISGHVSLFWYQQALGQGPEFLTYFQNEAQLDKSGLPSDRFFAERPEGSVSTLKIQRTQQEDSAVYLCASSLRSLAGGEQFFGPGTRLTVL.